This passage covers 4 T cell receptor beta chains from one sample sequenced in a study of T cell clonality in common variable immunodeficiency. Libraries were prepared by immunoSEQ multiplex PCR; TCRdb keeps only in-frame clonotypes and omits some of them. The sample was found to contain about 28,000 clones, and every one recurs. Source material: peripheral blood mononuclear cells. The receptors originated from a person aged 18 to 70 in good health.

Ten or more counts support this clone. With the read ending 3 residues before the CDR3 end, the germline J gene is used to fill in that end. The chain is built from TRBV5-1 and TRBJ2-5; 8 nucleotides agree with TRBD2. The CDR3 has 15 residues. Germline lookup yields CDR1 SGHRS and CDR2 YFSETQ. The trim removed 4 bases at V and 1 base at J, leaving 6 bases unmatched. The CDR3 reads CASSPGLVPQETQYF. The sequenced CDR3 bases are TGCGCCAGCAGCCCGGGACTAGTGCCCCAAGAGACC.

The sample holds many counts of this clone. One end of the junction is discordant with germline, which a read error may explain. The read terminates 3 residues before the CDR3 end, so the remaining end is supplied by the germline J gene. The rearrangement links TRBV5-1 to TRBJ1-4, with D tentatively TRBD1 (5 bases). Germline lookup yields CDR1 SGHRS and CDR2 YFSETQ. The CDR3 covers 15 residues. The CDR3 here is CASSPRQNRGEKLFF. Partial CDR3 DNA: TGCGCTAGCAGCCCACGACAGAATAGGGGTGAAAAA. Based on the CDR3 plus reference TRBV5-1 and TRBJ1-4, the full variable domain is KAGVTQTPRYLIKTRGQQVTLSCSPISGHRSVSWYQQTPGQGLQFLFEYFSETQRNKGNFPGRFSGRQFSNSRSEMNVSTLELGDSALYLCASSPRQNRGEKLFFGSGTQLSVL.

Many counts were recorded for this clone. With the read ending 3 residues before the CDR3 end, the germline J gene is used to fill in that end. J is TRBJ2-5 and V is TRBV6-2 or TRBV6-3, with D possibly TRBD1 on 6 matching bases. The CDR3 is 15 residues long. In germline, CDR1 is MNHEY, CDR2 SVGEGT. V was clipped by 0 bases and J by 5 bases, with 13 bases between them. CDR3 region: CASSYSTGIGETQYF. The CDR3 DNA, read in part, is TGTGCCAGCAGTTACTCAACAGGGATTGGGGAGACC.

There are many counts of this clone. The missing CDR3 end, 3 residues past where the read stops, is filled in from the germline J gene. The rearrangement uses TRBV6-2 or TRBV6-3 and TRBJ1-1; 7 bases line up with TRBD1. Germline CDR1 reads MNHEY; CDR2 reads SVGEGT. The length of the CDR3 is 14 residues. Unmatched junction bases numbered 5, after V lost 6 bases and J lost 1 base. The CDR3 DNA, read in part, is TGTGCCAGCAGCTTTTCAGGGGGGAACACTGAA. As protein: CASSFSGGNTE. The entire CDR3 protein is CASSFSGGNTEAFF.